This T cell receptor beta chain appears in the sequencing data of a study of cytomegalovirus exposure and HLA in healthy donors. The study's findings and limits: The authors enumerated 150 to 200 TCR beta chains as linked to cytomegalovirus. A later look showed TCR association rates differing by HLA locus, highest for DRB1 and lowest for HLA-C. Most sequenced TCRs were rare (though some public TCRs occurred in many donors).

PCR primers comprised 60 Vbeta and 13 Jbeta primers. The table came from immunoSEQ multiplex PCR; TCRdb's copy has only in-frame clones and leaves some out. This table has under 140,000 clones, 70% to 85% appearing once. Worth noting for this clone: Its specificity is unknown.

V lost 6 bases, J lost 1 base, and 12 bases lay in between. This CDR3 is built from 14 residues. CDR1 MNHEY and CDR2 SVGAGI come from the germline V gene. The TCR comes from a man under 40 in good health and CMV-seropositive. The sequencing input was PBMCs. V and J are TRBV6-5 and TRBJ1-1; D is undetermined. The CDR3, as DNA: TGTGCCAGCAGCCCTCACGGAGGGAACACTGAAGCTTTCTTT. Translation gives CASSPHGGNTEAFF.